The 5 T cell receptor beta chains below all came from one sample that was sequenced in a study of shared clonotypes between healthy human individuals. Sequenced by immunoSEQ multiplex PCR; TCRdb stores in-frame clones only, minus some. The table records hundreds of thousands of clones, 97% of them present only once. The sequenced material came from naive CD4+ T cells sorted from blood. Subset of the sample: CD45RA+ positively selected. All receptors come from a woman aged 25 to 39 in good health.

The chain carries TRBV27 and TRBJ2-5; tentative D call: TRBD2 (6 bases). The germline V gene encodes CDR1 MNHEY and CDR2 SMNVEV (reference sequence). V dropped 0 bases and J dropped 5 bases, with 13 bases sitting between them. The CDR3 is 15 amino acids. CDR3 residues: CASSLSGTSRETQYF. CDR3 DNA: TGTGCCAGCAGTTTATCGGGCACTAGCAGGGAGACCCAGTACTTC.

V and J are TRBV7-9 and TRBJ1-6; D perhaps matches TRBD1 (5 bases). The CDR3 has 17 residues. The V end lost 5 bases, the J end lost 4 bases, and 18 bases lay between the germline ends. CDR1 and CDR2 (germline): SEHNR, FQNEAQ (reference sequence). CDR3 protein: CASSPNRDGGYNSPLHF. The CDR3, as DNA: TGTGCCAGCAGCCCCAACCGGGACGGAGGGTATAATTCACCCCTCCACTTT.

The CDR3 DNA reads as TGTGCCATCAGTGCAGGTCCAAGCAATCAGCCCCAGCATTTT. This gives the protein CAISAGPSNQPQHF. This rearrangement joins TRBV10-3 to TRBJ1-5, with unresolved D. The CDR3 consists of 14 residues. Germline V gene data show CDR1 as ENHRY and CDR2 as SYGVKD. V was clipped by 4 bases and J by 1 base, with 8 bases between them.

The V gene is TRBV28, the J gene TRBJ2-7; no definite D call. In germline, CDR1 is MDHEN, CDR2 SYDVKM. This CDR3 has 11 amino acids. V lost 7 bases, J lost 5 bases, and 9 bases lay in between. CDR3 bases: TGTGCCAGCAAGACGCTCCACGAGCAGTACTTC. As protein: CASKTLHEQYF.

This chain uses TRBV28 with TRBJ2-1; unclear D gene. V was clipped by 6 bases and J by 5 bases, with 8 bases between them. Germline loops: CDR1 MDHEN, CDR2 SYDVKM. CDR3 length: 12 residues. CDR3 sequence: CASRLTDNEQFF. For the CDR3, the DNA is TGTGCCAGCAGACTTACGGACAATGAGCAGTTCTTC.